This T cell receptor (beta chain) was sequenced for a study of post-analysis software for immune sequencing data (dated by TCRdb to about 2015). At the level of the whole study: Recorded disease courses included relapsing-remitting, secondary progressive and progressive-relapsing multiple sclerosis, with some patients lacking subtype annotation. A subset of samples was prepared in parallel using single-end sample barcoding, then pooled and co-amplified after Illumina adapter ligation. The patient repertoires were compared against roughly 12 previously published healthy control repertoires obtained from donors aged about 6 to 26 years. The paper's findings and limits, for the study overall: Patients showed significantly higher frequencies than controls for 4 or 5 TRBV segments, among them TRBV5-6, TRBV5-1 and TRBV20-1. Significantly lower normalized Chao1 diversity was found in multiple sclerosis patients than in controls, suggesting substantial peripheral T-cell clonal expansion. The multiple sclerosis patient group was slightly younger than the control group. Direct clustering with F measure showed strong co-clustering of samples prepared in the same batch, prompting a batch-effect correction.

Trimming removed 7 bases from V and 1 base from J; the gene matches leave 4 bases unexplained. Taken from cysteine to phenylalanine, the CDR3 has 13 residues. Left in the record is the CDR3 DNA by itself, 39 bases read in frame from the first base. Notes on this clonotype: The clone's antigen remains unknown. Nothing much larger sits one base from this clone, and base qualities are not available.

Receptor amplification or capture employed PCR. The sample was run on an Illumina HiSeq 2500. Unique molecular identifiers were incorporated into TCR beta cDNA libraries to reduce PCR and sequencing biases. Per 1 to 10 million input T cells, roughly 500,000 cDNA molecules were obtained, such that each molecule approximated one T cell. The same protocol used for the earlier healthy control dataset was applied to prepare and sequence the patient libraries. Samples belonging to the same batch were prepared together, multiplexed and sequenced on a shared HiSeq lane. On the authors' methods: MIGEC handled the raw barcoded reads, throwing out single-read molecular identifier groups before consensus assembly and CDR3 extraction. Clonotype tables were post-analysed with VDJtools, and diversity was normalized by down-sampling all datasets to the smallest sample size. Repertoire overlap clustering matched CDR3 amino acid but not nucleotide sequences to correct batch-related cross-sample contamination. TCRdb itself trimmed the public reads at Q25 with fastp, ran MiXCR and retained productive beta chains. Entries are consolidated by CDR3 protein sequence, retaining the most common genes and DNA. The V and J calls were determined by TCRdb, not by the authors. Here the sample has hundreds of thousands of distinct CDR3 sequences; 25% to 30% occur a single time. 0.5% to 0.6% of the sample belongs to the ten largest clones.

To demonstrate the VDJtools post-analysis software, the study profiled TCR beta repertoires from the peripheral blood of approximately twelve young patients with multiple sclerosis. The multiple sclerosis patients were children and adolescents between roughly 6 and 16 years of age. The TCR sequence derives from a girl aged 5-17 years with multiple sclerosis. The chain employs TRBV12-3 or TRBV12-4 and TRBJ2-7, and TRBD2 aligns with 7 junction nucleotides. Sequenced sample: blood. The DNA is TGTGCCAGCAATATGGGGGGGTCCTACGAGCAGTACTTC. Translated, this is CASNMGGSYEQYF.